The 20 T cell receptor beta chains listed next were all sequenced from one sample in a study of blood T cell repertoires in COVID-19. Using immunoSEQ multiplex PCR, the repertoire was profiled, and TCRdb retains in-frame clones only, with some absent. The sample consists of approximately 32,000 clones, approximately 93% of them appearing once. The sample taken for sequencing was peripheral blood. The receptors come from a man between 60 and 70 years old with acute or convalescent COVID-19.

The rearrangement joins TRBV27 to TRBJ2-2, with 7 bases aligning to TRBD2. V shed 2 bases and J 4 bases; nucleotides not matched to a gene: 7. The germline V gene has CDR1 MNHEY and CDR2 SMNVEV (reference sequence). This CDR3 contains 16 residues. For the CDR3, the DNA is TGTGCCAGCAGTTTAAAGGCGGGAGTCCGCACCGGGGAGCTGTTTTTT. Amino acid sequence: CASSLKAGVRTGELFF.

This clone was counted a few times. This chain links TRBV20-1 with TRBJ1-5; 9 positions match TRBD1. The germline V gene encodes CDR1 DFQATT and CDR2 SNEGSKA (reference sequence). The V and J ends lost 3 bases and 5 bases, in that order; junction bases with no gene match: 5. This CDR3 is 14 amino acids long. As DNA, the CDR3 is TGCAGTGCTAGTGAGGGACAGGGCTATCAGCCCCAGCATTTT. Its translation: CSASEGQGYQPQHF.

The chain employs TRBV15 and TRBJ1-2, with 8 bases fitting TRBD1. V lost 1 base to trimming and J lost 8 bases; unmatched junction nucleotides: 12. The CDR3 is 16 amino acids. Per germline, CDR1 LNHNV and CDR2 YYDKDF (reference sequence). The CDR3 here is CATSRGGLDRARGYTF. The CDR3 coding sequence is TGTGCCACCAGCAGAGGGGGCCTGGACAGGGCCAGGGGCTACACCTTC.

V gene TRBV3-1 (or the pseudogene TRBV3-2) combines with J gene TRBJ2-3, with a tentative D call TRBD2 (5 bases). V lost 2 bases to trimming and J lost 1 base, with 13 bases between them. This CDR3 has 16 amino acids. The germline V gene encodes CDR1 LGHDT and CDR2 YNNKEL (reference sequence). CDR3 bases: TGTGCCAGCAGCCAACGGAGCGGAGCGCGCACAGATACGCAGTATTTT. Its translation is CASSQRSGARTDTQYF.

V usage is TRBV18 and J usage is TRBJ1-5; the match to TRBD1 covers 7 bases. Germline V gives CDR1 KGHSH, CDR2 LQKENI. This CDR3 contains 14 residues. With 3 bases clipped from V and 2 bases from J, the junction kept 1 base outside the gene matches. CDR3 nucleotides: TGTGCCAGCTCACCCGGACAGGGCAATCAGCCCCAGCATTTT. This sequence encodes CASSPGQGNQPQHF.

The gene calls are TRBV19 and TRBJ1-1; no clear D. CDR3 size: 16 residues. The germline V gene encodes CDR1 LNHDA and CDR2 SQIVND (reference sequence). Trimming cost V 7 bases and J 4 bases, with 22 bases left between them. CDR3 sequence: CASTLFPSRITTEAFF. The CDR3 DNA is TGTGCCAGTACCCTTTTCCCCTCGAGGATCACCACTGAAGCTTTCTTT.

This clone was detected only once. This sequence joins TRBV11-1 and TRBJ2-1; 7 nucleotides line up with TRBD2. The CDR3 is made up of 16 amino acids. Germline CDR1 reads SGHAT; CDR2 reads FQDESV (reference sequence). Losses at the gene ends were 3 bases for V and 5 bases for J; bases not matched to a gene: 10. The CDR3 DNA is TGTGCCAGCAGCTTTGTGTCGGGAGGTGGGAACAATGAGCAGTTCTTC. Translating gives CASSFVSGGGNNEQFF.

CDR3 in DNA: TGTGCCAGCAATAGTGGGACAGGGTACTACGAGCAGTACGTC. This codes for CASNSGTGYYEQYV. The chain joins TRBV2 to TRBJ2-7; TRBD1 aligns across 9 bases. This CDR3 has 14 amino acids. J gave up 3 bases and V 7 bases, and 7 bases lay outside the gene matches. Germline V gene sequence: CDR1 SNHLY, CDR2 FYNNEI.

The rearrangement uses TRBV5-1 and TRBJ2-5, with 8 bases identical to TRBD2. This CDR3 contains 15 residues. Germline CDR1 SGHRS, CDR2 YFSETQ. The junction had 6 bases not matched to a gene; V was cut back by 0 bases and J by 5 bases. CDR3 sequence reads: CASSLGPAGVETQYF. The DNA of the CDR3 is TGCGCCAGCAGCTTGGGTCCAGCGGGAGTCGAGACCCAGTACTTC.

Here the CDR3 reads CASSADRADTEAFF. The DNA for the CDR3 is TGTGCCAGCAGCGCGGACAGGGCGGACACTGAAGCTTTCTTT. The chain employs TRBV9 and TRBJ1-1; TRBD1 matches at 8 bases. The V gene's germline CDR1 is SGDLS and CDR2 YYNGEE. There are 14 residues in the CDR3. Trimming removed 3 bases from V and 3 bases from J; junction bases left unmatched: 4.

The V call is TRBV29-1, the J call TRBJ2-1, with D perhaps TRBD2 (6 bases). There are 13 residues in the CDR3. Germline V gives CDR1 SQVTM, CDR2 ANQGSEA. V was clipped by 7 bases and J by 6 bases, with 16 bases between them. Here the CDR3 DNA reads TGCAGCGCTTGGGACTCCTGGTCCAATGAGCAGTTCTTC. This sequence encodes CSAWDSWSNEQFF.

CDR3 residues: CASSFLLDIATEAFF. In DNA, the CDR3 is TGTGCCAGCAGCTTCCTGTTGGACATTGCCACTGAAGCTTTCTTT. The chain carries TRBV7-9 and TRBJ1-1; D is possibly TRBD1 (5 bases). The V and J ends lost 3 bases and 4 bases respectively, with 15 bases between them. Germline CDR1 reads SEHNR; CDR2 reads FQNEAQ (reference sequence). This CDR3 comprises 15 residues.

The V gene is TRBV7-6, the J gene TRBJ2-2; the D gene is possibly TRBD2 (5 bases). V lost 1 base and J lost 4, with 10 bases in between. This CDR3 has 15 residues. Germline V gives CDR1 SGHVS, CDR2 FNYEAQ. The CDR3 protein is CASSLGRTSTGELFF. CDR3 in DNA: TGTGCCAGCAGCTTAGGAAGGACTTCCACCGGGGAGCTGTTTTTT.

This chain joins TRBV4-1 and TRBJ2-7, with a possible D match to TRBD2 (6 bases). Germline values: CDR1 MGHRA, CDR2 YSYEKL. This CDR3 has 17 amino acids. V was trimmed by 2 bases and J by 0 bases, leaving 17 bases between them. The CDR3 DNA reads TGCGCCAGCAGCCAAATATTGTTGCGGGACCGCTCCTACGAGCAGTACTTC. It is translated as CASSQILLRDRSYEQYF.

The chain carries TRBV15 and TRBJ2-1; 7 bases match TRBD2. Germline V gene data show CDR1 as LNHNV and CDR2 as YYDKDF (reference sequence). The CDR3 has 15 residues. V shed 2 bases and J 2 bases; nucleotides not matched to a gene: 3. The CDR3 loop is CATSRSSGTYNEQFF. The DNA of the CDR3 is TGTGCCACCAGCAGATCTAGCGGCACCTACAATGAGCAGTTCTTC.

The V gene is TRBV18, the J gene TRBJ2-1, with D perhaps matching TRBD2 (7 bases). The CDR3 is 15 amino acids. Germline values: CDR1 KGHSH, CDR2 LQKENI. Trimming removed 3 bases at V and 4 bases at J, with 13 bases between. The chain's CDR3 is CASSPAGRGYNEQFF. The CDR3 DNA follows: TGTGCCAGCTCACCGGCGGGGAGGGGGTACAATGAGCAGTTCTTC. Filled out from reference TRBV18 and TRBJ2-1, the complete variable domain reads NAGVMQNPRHLVRRRGQEARLRCSPMKGHSHVYWYRQLPEEGLKFMVYLQKENIIDESGMPKERFSAEFPKEGPSILRIQQVVRGDSAAYFCASSPAGRGYNEQFFGPGTRLTVL.

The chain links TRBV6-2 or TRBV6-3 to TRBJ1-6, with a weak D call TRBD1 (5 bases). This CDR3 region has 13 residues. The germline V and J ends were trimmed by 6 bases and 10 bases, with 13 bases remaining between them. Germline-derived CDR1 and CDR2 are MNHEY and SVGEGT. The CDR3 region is CASRYEDISPLHF. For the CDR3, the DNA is TGTGCCAGCAGATACGAGGACATATCACCCCTCCACTTT.

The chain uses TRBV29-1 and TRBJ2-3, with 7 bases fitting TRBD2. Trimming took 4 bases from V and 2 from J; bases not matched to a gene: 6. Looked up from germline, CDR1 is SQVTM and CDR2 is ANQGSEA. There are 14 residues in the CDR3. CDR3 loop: CSVAPGGVTDTQYF. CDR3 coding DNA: TGCAGCGTTGCACCGGGAGGAGTCACAGATACGCAGTATTTT.

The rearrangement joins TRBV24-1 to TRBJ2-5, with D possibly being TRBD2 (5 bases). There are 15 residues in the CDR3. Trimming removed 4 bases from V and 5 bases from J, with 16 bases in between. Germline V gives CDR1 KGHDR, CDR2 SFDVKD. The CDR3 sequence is CATSDPGRGMETQYF. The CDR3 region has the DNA TGTGCCACCAGTGACCCTGGACGGGGTATGGAGACCCAGTACTTC.

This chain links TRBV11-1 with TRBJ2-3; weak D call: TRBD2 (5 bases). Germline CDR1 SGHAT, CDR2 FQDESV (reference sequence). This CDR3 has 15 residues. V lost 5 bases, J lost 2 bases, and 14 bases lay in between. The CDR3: CASSLRGQDTDTQYF. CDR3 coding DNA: TGTGCCAGCAGCCTCCGGGGTCAAGACACAGATACGCAGTATTTT.